Presented here are 8 T cell receptor beta chains from one specimen sequenced in a study of T cell repertoires in cytomegalovirus infection. TCRdb used MiXCR to reprocess the reads, holding one entry per CDR3 protein. Altogether nearly 450,000 distinct CDR3 sequences are present, approximately 33% being singletons, with the ten largest covering around 15%. Sequencing input: PBMCs. The receptors were sampled from a human donor in good health (CMV status not recorded). Some clones in this sample may be carry-over from other donors' samples.

The CDR3 nucleotides are TGCGCCAGCAGCCGTATGCCGAACTCCTACGAGCAGTACTTC. Its translation is CASSRMPNSYEQYF. The V and J genes are TRBV5-1 and TRBJ2-7, with unresolved D. The CDR3 runs 14 residues. Germline loops: CDR1 SGHRS, CDR2 YFSETQ. Trimming shortened V by 4 bases and J by 0 bases, and 11 bases separated the two germline ends. Combining the CDR3 with reference TRBV5-1 and TRBJ2-7 gives the whole variable domain KAGVTQTPRYLIKTRGQQVTLSCSPISGHRSVSWYQQTPGQGLQFLFEYFSETQRNKGNFPGRFSGRQFSNSRSEMNVSTLELGDSALYLCASSRMPNSYEQYFGPGTRLTVT.

J is TRBJ1-6 and V is TRBV7-9, with D possibly being TRBD1 (5 bases). This CDR3 has 16 residues. Deletions cut 5 bases from V and 8 bases from J, with 19 bases between. From germline, CDR1 is SEHNR and CDR2 FQNEAQ (reference sequence). CDR3 coding DNA: TGTGCCAGCAGCCCCATAATAGGGGTCCATGATTCACCCCTCCACTTT. Protein product: CASSPIIGVHDSPLHF.

This clonotype was counted between two and nine times. The CDR3 here is CASSLDGRQFF. The CDR3 DNA reads as TGTGCCAGCAGCTTAGATGGTCGGCAGTTCTTC. The V and J genes are TRBV11-2 and TRBJ2-1; no clear D. V lost 0 bases to trimming and J lost 12 bases, with 6 bases between them. This CDR3 contains 11 residues. Germline-derived CDR1 and CDR2 are SGHAT and FQNNGV.

The genes are TRBV20-1 and TRBJ1-2; D gene ambiguous. The germline gives CDR1 DFQATT, CDR2 SNEGSKA (reference sequence). V was trimmed by 6 bases and J by 6 bases, leaving 11 bases between them. The CDR3 is made up of 11 amino acids. The CDR3 reads CSAPREDGYTF. The CDR3 bases are TGCAGTGCCCCCCGGGAGGATGGCTACACCTTC.

V usage is TRBV7-2 and J usage is TRBJ1-1; TRBD1 agrees at 7 bases. CDR3 length: 15 residues. V trimming: 5 bases; J trimming: 4 bases; junction bases outside the gene matches: 10. Germline CDR1 reads SGHTA; CDR2 reads FQGNSA. In DNA, the CDR3 is TGTGCCAGCAGCCTTCCGACAGGGAGGTTCACTGAAGCTTTCTTT. Its translation is CASSLPTGRFTEAFF.

This clonotype was detected once. The V call is TRBV20-1, the J call TRBJ2-5; D uncertain. This CDR3 has 15 amino acids. CDR1 is DFQATT, CDR2 SNEGSKA, per germline (reference sequence). V shed 0 bases and J shed 4 bases, with 15 bases lying between them. The CDR3 here is CSARDPPPKPETQYF. The DNA of the CDR3 is TGCAGTGCTAGAGATCCCCCCCCAAAACCAGAGACCCAGTACTTC.

V gene TRBV19 combines with J gene TRBJ2-1, with D uncertain. The V end was cut by 5 bases, the J end by 4 bases, with 15 bases between. The CDR3 totals 15 residues. Germline CDR1 is LNHDA and CDR2 is SQIVND (reference sequence). The CDR3, as DNA: TGTGCCAGTAGTCTACAACCGACGGAATACAATGAGCAGTTCTTC. This translates into CASSLQPTEYNEQFF.

In this sample, this clonotype turned up many times. The V call is TRBV12-3 or TRBV12-4, the J call TRBJ1-1, with D unresolved. The ends were cut back, 5 bases at V and 5 bases at J, with 12 bases in the middle. The CDR3 spans 13 residues. The CDR3 DNA reads as TGTGCCAGCAGTCCCCACATATCAACTGAAGCTTTCTTT. Translated: CASSPHISTEAFF.